This entry is about one T cell receptor (beta chain). The sample comes from a study of blood T cell repertoires in COVID-19. Unmatched junction bases numbered 10, after V lost 5 bases and J lost 7 bases. Germline CDR1 reads SEHNR; CDR2 reads FQNEAQ (reference sequence). This CDR3 is 16 amino acids long. TCRdb's table, derived via immunoSEQ multiplex PCR, lists solely in-frame clones and lacks some. The sample holds under 450,000 clones, roughly 90% seen once. The sequenced sample was peripheral blood. This receptor was identified in an older woman with COVID-19, enrolled during active disease. The chain has TRBV7-9 and TRBJ2-3, with 12 nucleotides matching TRBD2. CDR3 in DNA: TGTGCCAGCAGCCACGGACTAGCGGGACTCCCTAATACGCAGTATTTT. Translated: CASSHGLAGLPNTQYF. The variable domain in full, completed from reference TRBV7-9 and TRBJ2-3, reads DTGVSQNPRHKITKRGQNVTFRCDPISEHNRLYWYRQTLGQGPEFLTYFQNEAQLEKSRLLSDRFSAERPKGSFSTLEIQRTEQGDSAMYLCASSHGLAGLPNTQYFGPGTRLTVL.